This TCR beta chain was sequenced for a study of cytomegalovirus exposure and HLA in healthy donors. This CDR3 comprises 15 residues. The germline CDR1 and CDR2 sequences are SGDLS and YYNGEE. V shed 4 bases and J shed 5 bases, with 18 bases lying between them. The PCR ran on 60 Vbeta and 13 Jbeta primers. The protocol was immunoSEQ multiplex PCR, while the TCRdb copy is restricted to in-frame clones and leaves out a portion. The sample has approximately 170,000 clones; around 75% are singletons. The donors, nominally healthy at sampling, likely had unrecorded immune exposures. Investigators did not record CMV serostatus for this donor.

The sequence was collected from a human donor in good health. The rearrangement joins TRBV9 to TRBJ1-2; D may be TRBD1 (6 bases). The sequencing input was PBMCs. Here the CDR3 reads CASSIGQSSYYGYTF. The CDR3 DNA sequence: TGTGCCAGCAGCATCGGACAGTCGAGCTATTATGGCTACACCTTC.